One sample yielded the 21 T cell receptor beta chains listed below, sequenced in a study of T cell responses to AZD1222 COVID-19 vaccine. Only in-frame clones appear in the TCRdb table, and some are missing; sequencing was by immunoSEQ multiplex PCR. The top ten clones hold roughly 10% of a sample with roughly 120,000 clones, about 90% of them seen once. The specimen comprised peripheral blood, sampled on day 0 of AZD1222 vaccination. The receptors were sampled from an adult in good health.

The V gene is TRBV27, the J gene TRBJ2-1, with TRBD2 identical over 7 bases. The germline V gene has CDR1 MNHEY and CDR2 SMNVEV (reference sequence). V lost 6 bases to trimming and J lost 2 bases; unmatched junction nucleotides: 7. This CDR3 contains 15 residues. CDR3: CASREQRGTYNEQFF. The CDR3 nucleotides are TGTGCCAGCAGGGAACAGCGGGGAACCTACAATGAGCAGTTCTTC.

With respect to this clone: Other DNA sequences in the sample encode the same CDR3. The chain employs TRBV7-2 and TRBJ2-7, with TRBD2 as a possible D gene (5 bases). CDR3 size: 13 residues. Germline lookup yields CDR1 SGHTA and CDR2 FQGNSA. V lost 1 base, J lost 4 bases, and 8 bases lay in between. The CDR3 DNA reads TGTGCCAGCAGCTTAGGGAGGAATTACGAGCAGTACTTC. It specifies CASSLGRNYEQYF.

The chain combines TRBV9 with TRBJ2-7; D is perhaps TRBD1 (6 bases). CDR1 and CDR2 (germline): SGDLS, YYNGEE. Trimming pared 0 bases from V and 7 bases from J, leaving 17 bases between. This CDR3 has 15 residues. The CDR3: CASSVGAGELREQYF. CDR3 bases: TGTGCCAGCAGCGTAGGGGCAGGGGAATTACGGGAGCAGTACTTC. Looking up the rest from reference TRBV9 and TRBJ2-7 gives the full variable domain: DSGVTQTPKHLITATGQRVTLRCSPRSGDLSVYWYQQSLDQGLQFLIQYYNGEERAKGNILERFSAQQFPDLHSELNLSSLELGDSALYFCASSVGAGELREQYFGPGTRLTVT.

This chain uses TRBV10-1 with TRBJ1-1, with unresolved D. This CDR3 is 15 amino acids long. The germline V gene has CDR1 WNHNN and CDR2 SYGVQD (reference sequence). Deletions cut 0 bases from V and 6 bases from J, with 14 bases between. Here the CDR3 reads CASSESSGQRPEAFF. The CDR3 coding sequence is TGCGCCAGCAGTGAGTCGTCGGGTCAACGACCTGAAGCTTTCTTT.

The chain recombines TRBV19 with TRBJ2-7; unclear D gene. The CDR3 length is 14 residues. The V gene's germline CDR1 is LNHDA and CDR2 SQIVND (reference sequence). Trimming took off 3 bases at V and 3 bases at J, with 12 bases between the two ends. CDR3 region: CASSILGSVYEQYF. CDR3 nucleotide sequence: TGTGCCAGTAGTATCCTCGGCTCGGTCTACGAGCAGTACTTC.

V gene TRBV6-2 or TRBV6-3 combines with J gene TRBJ1-5; 9 positions match TRBD1. J was trimmed by 7 bases and V by 2 bases; bases with no gene match: 9. CDR1 is MNHEY and CDR2 is SVGEGT in the germline V gene. The CDR3 is 16 amino acids. In nucleotides, the CDR3 is TGTGCCAGCAGTTACAGGGGACAGGGATTCGACCAGCCCCAGCATTTT. This translates into CASSYRGQGFDQPQHF.

The chain's CDR3 is CASSASSQETQYF. The CDR3 DNA is TGTGCCAGCAGCGCAAGCAGCCAAGAGACCCAGTACTTC. This chain uses TRBV9 with TRBJ2-5; D is unclear. V lost 3 bases and J lost 1, with 7 bases in between. The CDR3 has 13 residues. Germline assignment: CDR1 SGDLS and CDR2 YYNGEE.

V gene TRBV6-5 combines with J gene TRBJ2-7; tentative D call: TRBD1 (7 bases). The CDR3 totals 14 residues. The germline V gene has CDR1 MNHEY and CDR2 SVGAGI. Trimming took 7 bases from V and 0 from J, leaving 13 bases between them. DNA of the CDR3: TGTGCCAGCATGCGGGACAGCAACTCCTACGAGCAGTACTTC. Its protein is CASMRDSNSYEQYF.

This clone appeared once. The CDR3: CASSMRGVRENTGELFF. The CDR3, as DNA: TGTGCCAGCTCTATGCGGGGGGTACGGGAGAACACCGGGGAGCTGTTTTTT. V gene TRBV5-4 combines with J gene TRBJ2-2; 8 positions match TRBD2. The junction had 12 bases not matched to a gene; V was cut back by 7 bases and J by 1 base. The CDR3 has 17 amino acids. The V gene's germline CDR1 is SGHNT and CDR2 YYREEE (reference sequence).

This chain connects TRBV7-9 to TRBJ1-1; D gene uncertain. The CDR3 spans 15 residues. CDR1 is SEHNR, CDR2 FQNEAQ, per germline (reference sequence). Trimming stripped 1 base from V and 0 bases from J, with 9 bases between. CDR3 sequence: CASSLVYGMNTEAFF. CDR3 nucleotide sequence: TGTGCCAGCAGCTTAGTGTACGGAATGAACACTGAAGCTTTCTTT.

This clone occurred once. The chain joins TRBV3-1 (or the pseudogene TRBV3-2) to TRBJ1-6, with a possible D match to TRBD1 (5 bases). V gave up 0 bases and J gave up 8 bases, with 11 bases separating them. The length of the CDR3 is 15 residues. The germline V gene encodes CDR1 LGHDT and CDR2 YNNKEL (reference sequence). The CDR3 is CASSQEGVWDSPLHF. The DNA for the CDR3 is TGTGCCAGCAGCCAAGAAGGGGTTTGGGATTCACCCCTCCACTTT.

The V and J genes are TRBV11-2 and TRBJ1-3, with a possible D match to TRBD1 (6 bases). V dropped 2 bases and J dropped 3 bases, with 11 bases sitting between them. CDR1 SGHAT and CDR2 FQNNGV come from the germline V gene. CDR3 length equals 15 residues. In DNA form, the CDR3 reads TGTGCCAGCAGCTTATCAACAGGGTATGGAAACACCATATATTTT. Protein product: CASSLSTGYGNTIYF.

The V and J genes are TRBV6-5 and TRBJ2-3; 10 bases align to TRBD1. The CDR3 spans 13 residues. Germline values: CDR1 MNHEY, CDR2 SVGAGI. Trimming at V came to 11 bases and at J to 6 bases, leaving 8 bases not matched to a gene. CDR3 in DNA: TGTGCCGGGACCGACAGGGGGCTCGATACGCAGTATTTT. Protein: CAGTDRGLDTQYF.

V gene TRBV2 combines with J gene TRBJ1-4, with a tentative D call TRBD1 (5 bases). Germline assignment: CDR1 SNHLY and CDR2 FYNNEI. The ends were cut back, 4 bases at V and 6 bases at J, with 9 bases in the middle. The length of the CDR3 is 13 residues. The CDR3: CASSGGVDEKLFF. The CDR3 coding sequence is TGTGCCAGCAGTGGGGGGGTGGATGAAAAACTGTTTTTT.

The CDR3 sequence is CASSAHTGAYEQYF. The DNA of the CDR3 is TGTGCCAGCAGCGCACATACCGGGGCATACGAGCAGTACTTC. The genes are TRBV11-2 and TRBJ2-7; D possibly uses TRBD1 or TRBD2 (5 bases each). Looked up from germline, CDR1 is SGHAT and CDR2 is FQNNGV. V lost 5 bases to trimming and J lost 4 bases, with 15 bases between them. The CDR3 sequence is 14 residues long.

V is TRBV10-3 and J is TRBJ1-3, with 8 bases matching TRBD1. The V segment lost 5 bases and the J segment 6 bases; nucleotides outside the gene matches: 3. The length of the CDR3 is 13 residues. Germline V gene lookup returns CDR1 ENHRY and CDR2 SYGVKD. The DNA of the CDR3 is TGTGCCATCAGTCGGACAGGGCTAAACACCATATATTTT. Its protein is CAISRTGLNTIYF.

The chain recombines TRBV2 with TRBJ1-1, with 8 bases fitting TRBD1. CDR3 length equals 16 residues. CDR1 is SNHLY and CDR2 is FYNNEI in the germline V gene. CDR3 region: CATVVGWTGKNTEAFF. The CDR3 DNA follows: TGTGCGACCGTGGTGGGGTGGACAGGGAAGAACACTGAAGCTTTCTTT.

The CDR3 spells CASSQPRQGNYGYTF. In nucleotides, the CDR3 is TGCGCCAGCAGCCAACCAAGACAGGGCAACTATGGCTACACCTTC. The chain combines TRBV4-1 with TRBJ1-2; 7 bases map to TRBD1. The germline CDR1 and CDR2 sequences are MGHRA and YSYEKL. The V segment lost 2 bases and the J segment 2 bases; nucleotides outside the gene matches: 5. The CDR3 consists of 15 residues.

The chain carries TRBV11-2 and TRBJ1-6; TRBD1 agrees at 7 bases. The CDR3 runs 13 residues. After removal of 5 bases from V and 12 bases from J, the junction contained 7 bases not matched to a gene. Germline V gene data show CDR1 as SGHAT and CDR2 as FQNNGV. In nucleotides, the CDR3 is TGTGCCAGCAGCCCTAACAGGGACAGACCCCTCCACTTT. Amino acids: CASSPNRDRPLHF.

This clone was observed a single time. J is TRBJ1-2 and V is TRBV11-3; 11 nucleotides agree with TRBD1. V shed 4 bases and J 4 bases; nucleotides not matched to a gene: 5. Germline V lookup: CDR1 SGHNT, CDR2 YENEEA. The CDR3 has 15 residues. DNA for the CDR3: TGTGCCAGCAGCTCCTTAGGACAGGGGGCCTATGGCTACACCTTC. Amino acids: CASSSLGQGAYGYTF. Full variable domain (remainder filled in from reference TRBV11-3 and TRBJ1-2): EAGVVQSPRYKIIEKKQPVAFWCNPISGHNTLYWYLQNLGQGPELLIRYENEEAVDDSQLPKDRFSAERLKGVDSTLKIQPAELGDSAVYLCASSSLGQGAYGYTFGSGTRLTVV.

This rearrangement joins TRBV29-1 to TRBJ2-7; D is unresolved. The germline V gene encodes CDR1 SQVTM and CDR2 ANQGSEA. Trimming removed 4 bases from V and 3 bases from J, with 10 bases in between. The CDR3 has 12 residues. Here the CDR3 DNA reads TGCAGCGTTGGGACCTTCCGCTACGAGCAGTACTTC. This sequence encodes CSVGTFRYEQYF.